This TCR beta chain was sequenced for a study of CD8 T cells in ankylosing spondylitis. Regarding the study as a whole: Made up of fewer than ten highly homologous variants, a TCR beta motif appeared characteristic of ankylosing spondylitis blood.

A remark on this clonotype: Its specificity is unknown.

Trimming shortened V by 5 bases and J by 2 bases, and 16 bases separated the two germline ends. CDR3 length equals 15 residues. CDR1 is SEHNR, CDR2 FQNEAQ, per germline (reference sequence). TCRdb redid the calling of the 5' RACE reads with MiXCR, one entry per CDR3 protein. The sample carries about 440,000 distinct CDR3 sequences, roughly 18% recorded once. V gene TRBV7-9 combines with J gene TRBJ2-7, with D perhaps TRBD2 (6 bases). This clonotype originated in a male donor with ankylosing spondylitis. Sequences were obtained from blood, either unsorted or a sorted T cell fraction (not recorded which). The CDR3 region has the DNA TGTGCCAGCAGCCTAAGTGTCGGGGGTCCCTACGAGCAGTACTTC. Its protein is CASSLSVGGPYEQYF.